The T cell receptor (beta chain) described here comes from a study of cytomegalovirus exposure and HLA in healthy donors. PCR employed 60 Vbeta and 13 Jbeta primers. TCRdb keeps only in-frame clones here, not all; method: immunoSEQ multiplex PCR. Of roughly 200,000 clones in the sample, roughly a tenth were seen once. General study results and limits: TCR beta sequences reportedly predicted most subjects' HLA-A and HLA-B alleles accurately.

Germline CDR1 and CDR2: LNHNV and YYDKDF (reference sequence). The CDR3 spans 13 residues. This clone was observed a few times. Its antigen remains unidentified. One junction end disagrees with the germline gene, perhaps due to a read error. This TCR was sampled from a woman under 40 in good health and CMV-seropositive. Sequencing used PBMCs. The chain employs TRBV15 and TRBJ2-3; the D is unclear. The CDR3 coding sequence is TGTGCCACCAGCCGAGAGGTGGAGGATACGCAGTATTTT. The encoded protein is CATSREVEDTQYF.